One and the same sample provided the 24 T cell receptor beta chains below, sequenced in a study of early T cells in non-severe SARS-CoV-2 infection. From the 5' RACE reads, TCRdb called clonotypes with MiXCR, one entry per CDR3 protein. Of 30,000 or so distinct CDR3 sequences listed, 5% to 6.5% are singletons. The specimen sequenced was whole blood. These receptors came from an adult who was a healthcare worker with PCR-confirmed SARS-CoV-2 infection or an uninfected control (not recorded which).

In nucleotides, the CDR3 is TGTGCCAGCAGTGAGGGGAGCCAGCCCCAGCATTTT. Protein: CASSEGSQPQHF. The V gene is TRBV28, the J gene TRBJ1-5, with D maybe TRBD1 (5 bases). Trimming cost V 5 bases and J 7 bases, with 9 bases left between them. Germline V gene lookup returns CDR1 MDHEN and CDR2 SYDVKM. The CDR3 is made up of 12 amino acids.

This clonotype has at least ten counts. CDR3 protein: CASSPREQKNTEAFF. The CDR3 coding sequence is TGTGCCAGCTCACCAAGAGAACAGAAGAACACTGAAGCTTTCTTT. The chain combines TRBV18 with TRBJ1-1; no reliable D call. This CDR3 comprises 15 residues. The germline V and J ends were trimmed by 2 bases and 1 base, with 11 bases remaining between them. Germline V gene data show CDR1 as KGHSH and CDR2 as LQKENI.

The genes are TRBV6-1 and TRBJ2-6, with D hard to call. The CDR3 has 15 amino acids. Trimming cost V 1 base and J 0 bases, with 4 bases left between them. The germline gives CDR1 MNHNS, CDR2 SASEGT. CDR3 sequence: CASSEDSSGANVLTF. CDR3 in DNA: TGTGCCAGCAGTGAAGACAGCTCTGGGGCCAACGTCCTGACTTTC.

This clonotype was observed at least ten times. The V gene is TRBV27, the J gene TRBJ2-7; TRBD2 aligns across 13 bases. This CDR3 has 16 amino acids. Looked up from germline, CDR1 is MNHEY and CDR2 is SMNVEV (reference sequence). The J segment lost 6 bases and the V segment lost 6 bases, leaving 11 bases of the junction unmatched. Here the CDR3 DNA reads TGTGCCAGCAGACTAGCGGGAGGGGGTGAATTCCCCGAGCAGTACTTC. Residues: CASRLAGGGEFPEQYF.

This clonotype was observed many times. V usage is TRBV24-1 and J usage is TRBJ2-1; D is perhaps TRBD1 (6 bases). This CDR3 comprises 18 residues. Trimming stripped 5 bases from V and 2 bases from J, with 21 bases between. Germline V CDR1 and CDR2: KGHDR, SFDVKD. This chain's CDR3 is CATSASPSSGVPYNEQFF. The CDR3 bases are TGTGCCACCAGTGCAAGCCCATCTTCAGGGGTCCCCTACAATGAGCAGTTCTTC.

The chain has TRBV3-1 and TRBJ2-4, with 10 bases matching TRBD2. The germline V gene encodes CDR1 LGHDT and CDR2 YNNKEL (reference sequence). After removal of 1 base from V and 0 bases from J, the junction contained 15 bases not matched to a gene. CDR3 size: 21 residues. The CDR3 reads CASSQGFRLAGEELAKNIQYF. The CDR3 bases are TGTGCCAGCAGCCAAGGGTTTCGTCTAGCGGGAGAGGAACTAGCCAAAAACATTCAGTACTTC.

The rearrangement joins TRBV20-1 to TRBJ2-5; possibly TRBD1 or TRBD2 for D (5 bases each). This CDR3 contains 15 residues. Trimming shortened V by 0 bases and J by 5 bases, and 16 bases separated the two germline ends. The V gene's germline CDR1 is DFQATT and CDR2 SNEGSKA (reference sequence). As DNA, the CDR3 is TGCAGTGCTAGAGATCGTCTTGTCGGGACGGAGACCCAGTACTTC. This sequence encodes CSARDRLVGTETQYF.

This clonotype was counted at least ten times. The J gene is TRBJ1-5, the V gene TRBV18; D may be TRBD1 (5 bases). Deletions cut 0 bases from V and 3 bases from J, with 15 bases between. The CDR3 extends over 17 amino acids. Germline lookup yields CDR1 KGHSH and CDR2 LQKENI. CDR3 in DNA: TGTGCCAGCTCACCACCAAAGGGAGACAGTTACAATCAGCCCCAGCATTTT. As protein: CASSPPKGDSYNQPQHF.

In this sample, this clonotype turned up a few times. The CDR3 DNA reads as TGTGCCAGCAGGACCCGTTCCTCCACAGGGGGTTCACCCCTCCACTTT. This gives the protein CASRTRSSTGGSPLHF. The V and J genes are TRBV28 and TRBJ1-6; 8 positions match TRBD1. The CDR3 consists of 16 residues. V gave up 6 bases and J gave up 9 bases; unmatched junction bases: 13. CDR1 and CDR2 from the germline V gene are MDHEN and SYDVKM.

This clonotype was observed many times. This chain links TRBV4-3 with TRBJ2-3; D uncertain. The length of the CDR3 is 16 residues. Per germline, CDR1 LGHNA and CDR2 YSLEER. The ends were cut back, 0 bases at V and 0 bases at J, with 10 bases in the middle. CDR3 in amino acids: CASSQDPRTSTDTQYF. CDR3 sequence (DNA): TGCGCCAGCAGCCAAGATCCCCGGACGAGCACAGATACGCAGTATTTT.

This clonotype was observed many times. The V gene is TRBV9, the J gene TRBJ2-5; D gene unclear. Trimming stripped 1 base from V and 1 base from J, with 5 bases between. Germline CDR1 SGDLS, CDR2 YYNGEE. The length of the CDR3 is 13 residues. This CDR3 is CASSVLSQETQYF. In DNA, the CDR3 is TGTGCCAGCAGCGTACTTAGCCAAGAGACCCAGTACTTC.

This clonotype was seen many times. The gene calls are TRBV7-2 and TRBJ1-6; the D gene is possibly TRBD1 (5 bases). Germline values: CDR1 SGHTA, CDR2 FQGNSA. The CDR3 covers 14 residues. Trimming pared 5 bases from V and 11 bases from J, leaving 16 bases between. The DNA of the CDR3 is TGTGCCAGCAGCCCCTCGCCAGGGAGTACACCCCTCCACTTT. Protein sequence: CASSPSPGSTPLHF.

This clonotype was recorded at least ten times. The chain combines TRBV7-2 with TRBJ2-2; no firm D call. Germline V gene data show CDR1 as SGHTA and CDR2 as FQGNSA. The CDR3 sequence is 15 residues long. V shed 1 base and J shed 2 bases, with 8 bases lying between them. Here the CDR3 reads CASSLDSGNTGELFF. In DNA form, the CDR3 reads TGTGCCAGCAGCTTAGACTCAGGCAACACCGGGGAGCTGTTTTTT.

The chain links TRBV4-3 to TRBJ2-7; perhaps TRBD2 as D (5 bases). Trimming left V 1 base short and J 3 bases short, with 10 bases between. Germline values: CDR1 LGHNA, CDR2 YSLEER. This CDR3 has 14 amino acids. The CDR3 nucleotides are TGCGCCAGCAGCCAAGCTAGCAACTTCTACGAGCAGTACTTC. Translated, it gives CASSQASNFYEQYF.

This clonotype was observed a few times. The rearrangement links TRBV20-1 to TRBJ2-1, with D possibly matching TRBD1 (6 bases). The CDR3 is 14 residues long. Trimming shortened V by 2 bases and J by 6 bases, and 14 bases separated the two germline ends. Germline CDR1 and CDR2: DFQATT and SNEGSKA (reference sequence). The DNA for the CDR3 is TGCAGTGCTAGACAACAGGGTTATGGCAATGAGCAGTTCTTC. Translation gives CSARQQGYGNEQFF.

The sample holds many counts of this clonotype. V and J are TRBV7-3 and TRBJ2-1; 9 bases align to TRBD2. Germline V gene sequence: CDR1 SGHTA, CDR2 FQGTGA. V lost 4 bases and J lost 1; bases outside the gene matches: 2. The CDR3 consists of 15 residues. The chain's CDR3 is CASSSLAGSYNEQFF. The CDR3 coding sequence is TGTGCCAGCAGCTCGCTAGCGGGATCCTACAATGAGCAGTTCTTC.

This rearrangement joins TRBV6-2 or TRBV6-3 to TRBJ1-5, with 9 bases that match TRBD1. The J segment lost 7 bases and the V segment lost 6 bases, leaving 10 bases of the junction unmatched. The germline gives CDR1 MNHEY, CDR2 SVGEGT. CDR3 length: 15 amino acids. The CDR3 DNA reads as TGTGCCAGCAGCCTCGACAGGGGGATGATCCAGCCCCAGCATTTT. Protein product: CASSLDRGMIQPQHF.

This clonotype occurred many times. This chain uses TRBV25-1 with TRBJ1-1, with D possibly being TRBD1 (5 bases). Deletions cut 4 bases from V and 4 bases from J, with 10 bases between. This CDR3 comprises 13 residues. The germline gives CDR1 MGHDK, CDR2 SYGVNS. In DNA, the CDR3 is TGTGCCAGCAGTGCCAGGGTGGGCACTGAAGCTTTCTTT. Protein product: CASSARVGTEAFF.

This clonotype was counted only a few times. The V call is TRBV7-8, the J call TRBJ2-1; 11 nucleotides match TRBD2. Germline trimming cut 2 bases from V and 0 bases from J; bases unmatched to any gene: 3. CDR1 and CDR2 from the germline V gene are SGHVS and FQNEAQ. There are 17 residues in the CDR3. CDR3 sequence reads: CASSLNSGRASYNEQFF. The CDR3 DNA is TGTGCCAGCAGCTTAAATAGCGGGAGGGCCTCCTACAATGAGCAGTTCTTC.

This clonotype was recorded a few times. V gene TRBV20-1 combines with J gene TRBJ2-3, with TRBD2 identical over 8 bases. Per germline, CDR1 DFQATT and CDR2 SNEGSKA (reference sequence). V was pared by 1 base and J by 0 bases, with 6 bases of the junction left unmatched. CDR3 length equals 16 residues. In DNA, the CDR3 is TGCAGTGCTAGAGGATTAGCGGGACTAAGCACAGATACGCAGTATTTT. It translates to CSARGLAGLSTDTQYF.

The gene calls are TRBV6-5 and TRBJ1-3, with D uncertain. The CDR3 consists of 15 residues. The ends were cut back, 0 bases at V and 2 bases at J, with 8 bases in the middle. Germline CDR1 reads MNHEY; CDR2 reads SVGAGI. CDR3 DNA: TGTGCCAGCAGTTACTCAATCTCCGCTGGAAACACCATATATTTT. Translated, it gives CASSYSISAGNTIYF.

This clonotype was observed a handful of times. The V call is TRBV20-1, the J call TRBJ2-3; D is unresolved. The CDR3 runs to 16 residues. V was trimmed by 0 bases and J by 1 base, leaving 14 bases between them. The germline V gene encodes CDR1 DFQATT and CDR2 SNEGSKA (reference sequence). CDR3 protein: CSARDTILLRTDTQYF. The CDR3 region has the DNA TGCAGTGCTAGAGATACGATTCTTCTCCGCACAGATACGCAGTATTTT.

This clonotype was seen repeatedly, ten times or more. V and J are TRBV6-1 and TRBJ2-1; 8 positions match TRBD2. The CDR3 extends over 16 amino acids. CDR1 and CDR2 (germline): MNHNS, SASEGT. The V and J ends lost 2 bases and 2 bases, in that order; junction bases with no gene match: 5. CDR3 bases: TGTGCCAGCAGTGAAATAAGCGGGAGCCCCTACAATGAGCAGTTCTTC. It is translated as CASSEISGSPYNEQFF.

This clonotype was seen repeatedly, ten times or more. This sequence joins TRBV7-3 and TRBJ2-3; D gene ambiguous. V was clipped by 3 bases and J by 5 bases, with 12 bases between them. Germline V gene data show CDR1 as SGHTA and CDR2 as FQGTGA. This CDR3 is built from 14 residues. This chain's CDR3 is CASSFGPREDTQYF. In DNA form, the CDR3 reads TGTGCCAGCAGCTTCGGGCCCCGCGAAGATACGCAGTATTTT.